The clone carrying this TCR beta chain has more than one count but fewer than ten. This CDR3 region has 15 residues. Germline V gene data show CDR1 as SGHTA and CDR2 as FQGTGA. Trimming took 4 bases from V and 0 from J; bases not matched to a gene: 4. These data originate in a study of beta chain features in type 1 diabetes. Isolated RNA was reverse transcribed in full, so expressed TCRB transcripts were sequenced. Profiled with immunoSEQ multiplex PCR; TCRdb holds only in-frame clones, not every one. The data contain about 360,000 clones, 10% to 15% of them seen just once; the ten biggest clones take up around 0.02%. Purity exceeded 95% in all sorted populations.

The chain employs TRBV7-3 and TRBJ2-3; 7 bases agree with TRBD1. The sample comprised naive CD4+ T cells from blood. This receptor was identified in a man between 18 and 35 years old in good health. The CDR3 DNA sequence: TGTGCCAGCAGCTCCGACAGGGCCAGCACAGATACGCAGTATTTT. Its translation is CASSSDRASTDTQYF.